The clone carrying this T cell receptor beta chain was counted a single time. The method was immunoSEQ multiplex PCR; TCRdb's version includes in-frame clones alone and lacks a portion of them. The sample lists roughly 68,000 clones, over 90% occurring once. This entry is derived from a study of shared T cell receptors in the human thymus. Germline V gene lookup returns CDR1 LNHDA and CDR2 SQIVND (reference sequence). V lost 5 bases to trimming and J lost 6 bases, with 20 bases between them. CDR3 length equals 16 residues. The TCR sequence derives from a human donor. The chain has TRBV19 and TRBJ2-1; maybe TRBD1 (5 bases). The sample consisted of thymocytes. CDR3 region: CASSSSGKRSANEQFF. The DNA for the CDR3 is TGTGCCAGTAGTTCCTCAGGGAAGAGGTCCGCCAATGAGCAGTTCTTC.